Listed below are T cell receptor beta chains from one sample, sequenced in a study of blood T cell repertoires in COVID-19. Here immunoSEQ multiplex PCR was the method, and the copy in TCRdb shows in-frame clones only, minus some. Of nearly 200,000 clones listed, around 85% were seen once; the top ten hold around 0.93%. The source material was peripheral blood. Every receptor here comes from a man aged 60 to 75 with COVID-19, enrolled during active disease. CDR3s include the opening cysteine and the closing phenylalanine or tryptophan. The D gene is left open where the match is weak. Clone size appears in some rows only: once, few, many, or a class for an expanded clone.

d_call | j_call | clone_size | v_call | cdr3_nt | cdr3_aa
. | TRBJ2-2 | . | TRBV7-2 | TGTGCCAGCAGCTTACGTTCGTCGGGGAACACCGGGGAGCTGTTTTTT | CASSLRSSGNTGELFF
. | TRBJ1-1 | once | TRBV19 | TGTGCCAGTAGTATCCGTCCTAACACTGAAGCTTTCTTT | CASSIRPNTEAFF
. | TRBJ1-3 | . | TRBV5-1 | TGCGCCAGCAGCTTGTCAGGGCCAGGGGAAATCTCTGGAAACACCATATATTTT | CASSLSGPGEISGNTIYF
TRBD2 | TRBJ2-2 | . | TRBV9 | TGTGCCAGCAGCCCAAGAGGCGGGAGCTCCGGGGAGCTGTTTTTT | CASSPRGGSSGELFF
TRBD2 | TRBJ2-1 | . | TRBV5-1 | TGCGCCAGCAGCGTAACTAGCGGGAGTTTCAATGAGCAGTTCTTC | CASSVTSGSFNEQFF
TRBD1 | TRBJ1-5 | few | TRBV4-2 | TGTGCCAGCAGCCAAGGGGGACAGGGAGATCAGCCCCAGCATTTT | CASSQGGQGDQPQHF
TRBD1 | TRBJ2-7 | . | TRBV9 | TGTGCCAGCAGCGCGACAGGGGGCTACGAGCAGTACTTC | CASSATGGYEQYF
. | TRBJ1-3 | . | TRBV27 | TGTGCCAGCAGACTAAGTAGGATTGGAGGGCGGGTAAACACCATATATTTT | CASRLSRIGGRVNTIYF
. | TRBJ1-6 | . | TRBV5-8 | TGTGCCAGCAGCTTGAGGTCAGCGAGGGCGGGTTCACCCCTCCACTTT | CASSLRSARAGSPLHF
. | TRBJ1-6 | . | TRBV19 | TGTGCCAGTAGTATGGAAGGGGGTTCACCCCTCCACTTT | CASSMEGGSPLHF
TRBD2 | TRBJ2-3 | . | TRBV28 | TGTGCCAGCGGGACTAGCGTTCCCACAGATACGCAGTATTTT | CASGTSVPTDTQYF
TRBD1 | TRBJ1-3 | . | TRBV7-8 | TGTGCCAGCAGCTCTTTAGCCGGGACAGGGATGACTGGAAACACCATATATTTT | CASSSLAGTGMTGNTIYF
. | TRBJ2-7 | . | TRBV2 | TGTGCCAGCACCTTACTAGTAACGTCCTACGAGCAGTACTTC | CASTLLVTSYEQYF
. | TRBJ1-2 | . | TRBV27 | TGTGCCAGCAGGTCCGGGACATACGGCTACACCTTC | CASRSGTYGYTF
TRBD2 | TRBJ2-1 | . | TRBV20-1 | TGCAAACTAGCGGGAGATGAGCAGTTCTTC | CKLAGDEQFF
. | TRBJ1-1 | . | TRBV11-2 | TGTGCCAGCAGCTTTCAAAACAGGGACACTGAAGCTTTCTTT | CASSFQNRDTEAFF
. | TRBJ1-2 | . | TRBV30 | TGTGCCTGGAGTCCTCCGTGGGCCGGCTATGGCTACACCTTC | CAWSPPWAGYGYTF
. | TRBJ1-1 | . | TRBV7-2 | TGTGCCAGCAGCTTATTTGTGGGGCGAACTGAAGCTTTCTTT | CASSLFVGRTEAFF
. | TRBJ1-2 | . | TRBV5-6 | TGTGCCAGCAGCTCTTTAAGTGCAACTATGGCTAACACCTTC | CASSSLSATMANTF
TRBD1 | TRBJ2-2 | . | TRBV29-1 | TGCAGCGTCCGGTCCGGGACAGGGAGGACCGGGGAGCTGTTTTTT | CSVRSGTGRTGELFF
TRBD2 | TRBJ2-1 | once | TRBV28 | TGTGCCAGCAGTTTTTCGCTAGCGGGAGCCAATGATGAGCAGTTCTTC | CASSFSLAGANDEQFF
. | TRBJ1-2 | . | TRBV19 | TGTGCCAGCAGACAGCTACCTAACTATGGCTACACCTTC | CASRQLPNYGYTF
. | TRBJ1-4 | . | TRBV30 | TGTGCCTGGAGTGTACTGGGCAGAGGGAATGAAAAACTGTTTTTT | CAWSVLGRGNEKLFF
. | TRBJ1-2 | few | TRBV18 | TGTGCCAGCACTACTCGTCTGGGAGTGGACTATGGCTACACCTTC | CASTTRLGVDYGYTF